This TCR beta chain was found in a study of T cells in Graves' hyperthyroidism and ophthalmopathy. Study-level results: Most expanded thyroid clonotypes above 0.001 recurred in blood.

RNA transcripts gave rise to amplified TCR beta CDR3 regions. Using the HTBI primer set, a first-round RT-PCR was run on the TCR CDR3. One entry per CDR3 protein results from TCRdb running MiXCR on the multiplex PCR reads. The table has hundreds of thousands of distinct CDR3 sequences, under 15% seen once. About this clonotype: Its specificity is not known. This could be a read error, since a much larger clone is one nucleotide away.

Germline CDR1 reads SGHKS; CDR2 reads YYEKEE (reference sequence). V lost 4 bases to trimming and J lost 0 bases, with 10 bases between them. CDR3 length equals 14 residues. The diagnoses drew upon clinical symptoms, serum thyroxine and TRAb, thyroid ultrasound and orbital computed tomography. Sequencing was performed on blood. This chain connects TRBV5-5 to TRBJ2-5, with D unresolved. The source of this sequence is a woman between 18 and 29 years old with Graves' hyperthyroidism. CDR3 nucleotides: TGTGCCAGCAGCATAGTACACTACCAAGAGACCCAGTACTTC. Amino acid sequence: CASSIVHYQETQYF.